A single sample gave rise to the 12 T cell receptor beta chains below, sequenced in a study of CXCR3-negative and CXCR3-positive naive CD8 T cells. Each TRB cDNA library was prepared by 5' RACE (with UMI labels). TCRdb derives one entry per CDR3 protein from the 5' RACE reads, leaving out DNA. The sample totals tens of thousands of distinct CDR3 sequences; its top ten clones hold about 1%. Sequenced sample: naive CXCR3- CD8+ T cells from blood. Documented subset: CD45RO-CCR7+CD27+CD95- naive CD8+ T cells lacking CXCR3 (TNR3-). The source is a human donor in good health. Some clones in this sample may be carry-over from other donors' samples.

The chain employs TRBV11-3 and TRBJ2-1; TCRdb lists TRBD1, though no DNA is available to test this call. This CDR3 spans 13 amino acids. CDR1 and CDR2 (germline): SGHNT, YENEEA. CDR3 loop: CASSLPPYNEQFF.

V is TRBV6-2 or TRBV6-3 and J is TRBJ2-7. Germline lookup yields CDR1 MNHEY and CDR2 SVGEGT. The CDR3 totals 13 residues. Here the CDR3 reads CASSYGQTYEQYF.

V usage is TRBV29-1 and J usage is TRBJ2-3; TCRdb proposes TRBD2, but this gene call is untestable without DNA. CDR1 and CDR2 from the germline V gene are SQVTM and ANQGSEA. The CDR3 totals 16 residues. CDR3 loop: CSVYGLAETGTDTQYF.

The CDR3 region is CASPWGSAQWPYNEQFF. The chain links TRBV6-5 to TRBJ2-1; absent DNA, TCRdb's TRBD2 call cannot be checked. Per the germline V gene, CDR1 is MNHEY and CDR2 is SVGAGI. CDR3 length: 17 residues.

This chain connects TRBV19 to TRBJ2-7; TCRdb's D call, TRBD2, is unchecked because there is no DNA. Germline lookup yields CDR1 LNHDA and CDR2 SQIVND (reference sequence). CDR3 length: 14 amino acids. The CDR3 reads CASSMMGRHYEQYF. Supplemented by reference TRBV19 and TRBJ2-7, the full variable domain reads DGGITQSPKYLFRKEGQNVTLSCEQNLNHDAMYWYRQDPGQGLRLIYYSQIVNDFQKGDIAEGYSVSREKKESFPLTVTSAQKNPTAFYLCASSMMGRHYEQYFGPGTRLTVT.

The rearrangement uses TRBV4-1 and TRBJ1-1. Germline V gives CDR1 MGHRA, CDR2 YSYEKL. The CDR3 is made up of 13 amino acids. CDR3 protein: CASSLEVADEAFF.

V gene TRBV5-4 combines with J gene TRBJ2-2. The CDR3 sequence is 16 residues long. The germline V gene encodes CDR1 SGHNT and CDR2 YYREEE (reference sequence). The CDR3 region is CASSLAGTGDTGELFF.

This CDR3 reads CASSQGSGTRTQAFF. V gene TRBV3-1 combines with J gene TRBJ1-1; the D call from TCRdb, TRBD1, cannot be confirmed without DNA. Germline V gene lookup returns CDR1 LGHDT and CDR2 YNNKEL (reference sequence). The CDR3 length is 15 residues.

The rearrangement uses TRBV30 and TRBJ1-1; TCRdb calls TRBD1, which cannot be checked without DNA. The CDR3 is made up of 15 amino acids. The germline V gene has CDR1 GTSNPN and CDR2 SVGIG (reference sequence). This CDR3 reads CAWLGTDFMNTEAFF. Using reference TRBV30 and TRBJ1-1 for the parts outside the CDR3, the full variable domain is SQTIHQWPATLVQPVGSPLSLECTVEGTSNPNLYWYRQAAGRGLQLLFYSVGIGQISSEVPQNLSASRPQDRQFILSSKKLLLSDSGFYLCAWLGTDFMNTEAFFGQGTRLTVV.

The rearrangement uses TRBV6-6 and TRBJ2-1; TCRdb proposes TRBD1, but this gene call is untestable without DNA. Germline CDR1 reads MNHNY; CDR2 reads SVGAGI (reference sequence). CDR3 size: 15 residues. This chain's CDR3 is CASSSLRGGDSEQFF.

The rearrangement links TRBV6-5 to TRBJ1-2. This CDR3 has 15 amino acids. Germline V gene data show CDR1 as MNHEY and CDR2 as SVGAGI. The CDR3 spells CASSYEAEALYGYTF.

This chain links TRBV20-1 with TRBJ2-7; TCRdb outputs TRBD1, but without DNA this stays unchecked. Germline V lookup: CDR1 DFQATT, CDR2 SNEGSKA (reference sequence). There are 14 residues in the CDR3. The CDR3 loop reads CSASGGLSDYEQYF.